This T cell receptor (beta chain) is drawn from a study of Ad26.COV2.S vaccination and SARS-CoV-2 variants. About the study: Intramuscular Ad26.COV2.S at 5x10^10 or 1x10^11 viral particles. Study-wide results and caveats: Relative to placebo recipients, vaccine recipients exhibited elevated spike-specific TCR breadth. Responses of T cells in total may have been underestimated by the TCR breadth and depth analyses.

The sample's treatment: around 19 received Ad26.COV2.S at low or high dose, single or two shots; roughly five received placebo; per-sample allocation not given. Following the first vaccine or placebo injection, samples were taken on day 63. The donor's status was that of an adult aged 18-55 years in Boston. Of note for this clone: Its matching antigen is unknown.

The CDR3 is 9 residues long. Trimming pared 6 bases from V and 10 bases from J, leaving 6 bases between. The germline V gene has CDR1 SNHLY and CDR2 FYNNEI. Repertoires were generated with immunoSEQ multiplex PCR, while TCRdb's copy carries only in-frame clones and drops some. Of roughly 700,000 clones listed, more than 80% are singletons. The TCR originated in a person between 18 and 60 years old who received the Ad26.COV2.S COVID-19 vaccine or a placebo. The chain has TRBV2 and TRBJ1-1; possible D gene TRBD1, 5 bases. Sequences were derived from peripheral blood, sampled in a trial of Ad26.COV2.S vaccine versus placebo. The CDR3 loop reads CASSQGAFF. CDR3 bases: TGTGCCAGCAGCCAGGGAGCTTTCTTT. Supplemented by reference TRBV2 and TRBJ1-1, the full variable domain reads EPEVTQTPSHQVTQMGQEVILRCVPISNHLYFYWYRQILGQKVEFLVSFYNNEISEKSEIFDDQFSVERPDGSNFTLKIRSTKLEDSAMYFCASSQGAFFGQGTRLTVV.